This TCR beta chain emerged from a study of shared clonotypes between healthy human individuals. This CDR3 contains 13 residues. Germline V CDR1 and CDR2: SGHRS, YFSETQ. The V gene end was trimmed by 4 bases and the J gene end by 4 bases; junction bases not matched to a gene: 4. The study, taken as a whole, reports: Several donors showed sharing of approximately 5% of naive CD4 clonotypes. Investigators expected sequencing depth to affect clonotype sharing among donors.

TCRdb keeps only in-frame clones here, not all; method: immunoSEQ multiplex PCR. The sample consists of approximately 1,000,000 clones, roughly 77% of them appearing once. As to this clone: Its antigen is not known.

Sequencing was performed on memory CD4+ T cells from PBMCs. Sample subset: CD45RA-negative fraction. The rearrangement links TRBV5-1 to TRBJ1-2, with TRBD1 identical over 7 bases. This TCR was sampled from a man younger than 35 in good health. Some clones in this sample may be carry-over from other donors' samples. The CDR3 reads CASSLTGRYGYTF. The CDR3 DNA reads as TGCGCCAGCAGCCTGACAGGGCGCTATGGCTACACCTTC.